This is a list of T cell receptor beta chains from one sample in a study of blood T cell repertoires in COVID-19. The protocol was immunoSEQ multiplex PCR, while the TCRdb copy is restricted to in-frame clones and leaves out a portion. The sample yields a few hundred thousand clones, approximately 89% seen once. Specimen: PBMCs or T cells enriched from blood (not recorded which). The receptor source for this set is a woman aged 40-49 years who had been exposed to COVID-19. Each CDR3 is given with its conserved first and last residue. A D gene is named only where the DNA matches it firmly. Size values are once, few and many counts, or a class for expanded clones, and some rows have none.

V gene: TRBV11-3
clone size: few
D gene: NA
J gene: TRBJ1-1
CDR3 DNA: TGTGCCAGCAGCTTAGAGGCCACTGAAGCTTTCTTT
CDR3 protein: CASSLEATEAFF

V gene: TRBV19
clone size: NA
D gene: TRBD2
J gene: TRBJ2-5
CDR3 DNA: TGTGCCAGTAGTTCTTCCCCGGGACTAGCGGGAGAGACCCAGTACTTC
CDR3 protein: CASSSSPGLAGETQYF

V gene: TRBV5-1
clone size: NA
D gene: NA
J gene: TRBJ1-1
CDR3 DNA: TGCGCCAGCAGCGCCCTAGGCAGGGGTGACACTGAAGCTTTCTTT
CDR3 protein: CASSALGRGDTEAFF

V gene: TRBV3-1/TRBV3-2
clone size: NA
D gene: TRBD1
J gene: TRBJ1-1
CDR3 DNA: TGTGCCAGCAGCCAAGATTCCAGGGGGAGAGGAGCTTTCTTT
CDR3 protein: CASSQDSRGRGAFF

V gene: TRBV5-1
clone size: NA
D gene: NA
J gene: TRBJ2-1
CDR3 DNA: TGCGCCAGCAGCTTGTTCCAGGGGCCCTCCTACAATGAGCAGTTCTTC
CDR3 protein: CASSLFQGPSYNEQFF

V gene: TRBV7-2
clone size: NA
D gene: NA
J gene: TRBJ2-5
CDR3 DNA: TGTGCCAGCAGCTTACGGGGGACGGGGATCCGTCGGGAGACCCAGTACTTC
CDR3 protein: CASSLRGTGIRRETQYF

V gene: TRBV19
clone size: NA
D gene: TRBD2
J gene: TRBJ2-2
CDR3 DNA: TGTGCCAGTGGTTCTGTAGTAGCGGGAGGGCCGACAGGCGGGGAGCTGTTTTTT
CDR3 protein: CASGSVVAGGPTGGELFF

V gene: TRBV19
clone size: NA
D gene: NA
J gene: TRBJ1-1
CDR3 DNA: TGTGCCAGTAGTAACCGCGGACGGAGGACCCAACCTGAAGCTTTCTTT
CDR3 protein: CASSNRGRRTQPEAFF

V gene: TRBV7-2
clone size: NA
D gene: NA
J gene: TRBJ2-7
CDR3 DNA: TGTGCCAGCAGCCCTTACAAGGGGGGGAACGAGCAGTACTTC
CDR3 protein: CASSPYKGGNEQYF

V gene: TRBV19
clone size: NA
D gene: NA
J gene: TRBJ2-7
CDR3 DNA: TGTGCCAGTAGTATAGATCTGCGGGGCTACGAGCAGTACTTC
CDR3 protein: CASSIDLRGYEQYF

V gene: TRBV6-5
clone size: NA
D gene: TRBD2
J gene: TRBJ2-7
CDR3 DNA: TGTGCCAGCAGTTCAGGGACTAGCGGGAGAGGATACGAGCAGTACTTC
CDR3 protein: CASSSGTSGRGYEQYF

V gene: TRBV30
clone size: once
D gene: TRBD2
J gene: TRBJ2-3
CDR3 DNA: TGTGCCTGGAGTACCAGACTAGCGGGAGGCACAGATACGCAGTATTTT
CDR3 protein: CAWSTRLAGGTDTQYF

V gene: TRBV6-5
clone size: NA
D gene: NA
J gene: TRBJ2-2
CDR3 DNA: TGTGCCAGCAGTTACCTCCGGGGGTTGAACGGGGAGCTGTTTTTT
CDR3 protein: CASSYLRGLNGELFF

V gene: TRBV14
clone size: NA
D gene: NA
J gene: TRBJ2-5
CDR3 DNA: TGTGCCAGCAGCCAGAGGTGGACAGAAGAGACCCAGTACTTC
CDR3 protein: CASSQRWTEETQYF

V gene: TRBV4-1
clone size: NA
D gene: TRBD1
J gene: TRBJ1-2
CDR3 DNA: TGCGCCAGCAGCCTTCAGACAGGGGGCGACTATGGCTACACCTTC
CDR3 protein: CASSLQTGGDYGYTF

V gene: TRBV25-1
clone size: NA
D gene: TRBD1
J gene: TRBJ1-1
CDR3 DNA: TGTGCCAGCTCAACAGGGGGGTCTGAAGCTTTCTTT
CDR3 protein: CASSTGGSEAFF

V gene: TRBV3-1/TRBV3-2
clone size: NA
D gene: NA
J gene: TRBJ1-2
CDR3 DNA: TGTGCCAGCAGCCCGGGGACTCCATACTTTATCTATGGCTACACCTTC
CDR3 protein: CASSPGTPYFIYGYTF

V gene: TRBV19
clone size: NA
D gene: TRBD1
J gene: TRBJ2-7
CDR3 DNA: TGTGCCAGTAGTACAGAGACAGGGAAAAACTCCTACGAGCAGTACTTC
CDR3 protein: CASSTETGKNSYEQYF

V gene: TRBV30
clone size: NA
D gene: NA
J gene: TRBJ1-5
CDR3 DNA: TGTGCCTGGAGTCTCCGGGGAAATCAGCCCCAGCATTTT
CDR3 protein: CAWSLRGNQPQHF

V gene: TRBV6-2/TRBV6-3
clone size: NA
D gene: NA
J gene: TRBJ1-1
CDR3 DNA: TGTGCCAGCAGTTACTCGAGCGTTCGAACTGAAGCTTTCTTT
CDR3 protein: CASSYSSVRTEAFF

V gene: TRBV19
clone size: NA
D gene: NA
J gene: TRBJ1-4
CDR3 DNA: TGTGCCAGCCGTAAACAGGGTAGTAGGGAAAAACTGTTTTTT
CDR3 protein: CASRKQGSREKLFF

V gene: TRBV29-1
clone size: NA
D gene: TRBD1
J gene: TRBJ1-1
CDR3 DNA: TGCAGCGTTGAGGGACAGGGGTTGAGTAGCACTGAAGCTTTCTTT
CDR3 protein: CSVEGQGLSSTEAFF

V gene: TRBV7-2
clone size: NA
D gene: NA
J gene: TRBJ1-2
CDR3 DNA: TGTGCCAGCAGCTTAGGGATAGGGCGTGGGGCGTACGGCTACACCTTC
CDR3 protein: CASSLGIGRGAYGYTF

V gene: TRBV14
clone size: NA
D gene: TRBD2
J gene: TRBJ2-7
CDR3 DNA: TGTGCCAGCAGCCGAGAAACTAGCGGGACTCTCTACGAGCAGTACTTC
CDR3 protein: CASSRETSGTLYEQYF

V gene: TRBV19
clone size: NA
D gene: TRBD2
J gene: TRBJ2-7
CDR3 DNA: TGTGCCAGTAGTATAGCTAGCGGGAGCACGGACGAGCAGTACTTC
CDR3 protein: CASSIASGSTDEQYF

V gene: TRBV10-1
clone size: NA
D gene: TRBD1
J gene: TRBJ2-3
CDR3 DNA: TGCGCCAGCAGTGGTGGGGACAGTTTTTCCACAGATACGCAGTATTTT
CDR3 protein: CASSGGDSFSTDTQYF

V gene: TRBV29-1
clone size: NA
D gene: TRBD1
J gene: TRBJ1-2
CDR3 DNA: TGCAGCGCCACGGGACAGGGGGCGCCCGGTGGCTACACCTTC
CDR3 protein: CSATGQGAPGGYTF

V gene: TRBV5-5
clone size: NA
D gene: NA
J gene: TRBJ2-7
CDR3 DNA: TGTGCCAGCATCGAGGGGAGTACACAGGGTTGGGGGGAGCAGTACTTC
CDR3 protein: CASIEGSTQGWGEQYF

V gene: TRBV19
clone size: NA
D gene: NA
J gene: TRBJ1-4
CDR3 DNA: TGTGCCAGTACCCCTCCCTACAGTGGCGAAAAACTGTTTTTT
CDR3 protein: CASTPPYSGEKLFF

V gene: TRBV4-3
clone size: NA
D gene: NA
J gene: TRBJ1-5
CDR3 DNA: TGCGCCAGCAGCCAAGCCCTCGGTTACAATCAGCCCCAGCATTTT
CDR3 protein: CASSQALGYNQPQHF

V gene: TRBV19
clone size: NA
D gene: NA
J gene: TRBJ1-4
CDR3 DNA: TGTGCCAGTAGTATTGGGACATTCGCAACTAATGAAAAACTGTTTTTT
CDR3 protein: CASSIGTFATNEKLFF

V gene: TRBV20-1
clone size: NA
D gene: TRBD1
J gene: TRBJ1-1
CDR3 DNA: TGCAGTGCTAGTGGGAAAACCGGACAGGGTGGAGGCACTGAAGCTTTCTTT
CDR3 protein: CSASGKTGQGGGTEAFF

V gene: TRBV7-9
clone size: NA
D gene: NA
J gene: TRBJ2-2
CDR3 DNA: TGTGCCAGCAGCTTCATCACCGGGGAGCTGTTTTTT
CDR3 protein: CASSFITGELFF

V gene: TRBV25-1
clone size: NA
D gene: TRBD1
J gene: TRBJ1-1
CDR3 DNA: TGTGCCAGCAGGGGACAGCTGAACACTGAAGCTTTCTTT
CDR3 protein: CASRGQLNTEAFF

V gene: TRBV6-2/TRBV6-3
clone size: NA
D gene: NA
J gene: TRBJ1-2
CDR3 DNA: TGTGCCAGCAGTTTTTTACAGGGCAGCGGGAGTGGCTACACCTTC
CDR3 protein: CASSFLQGSGSGYTF

V gene: TRBV14
clone size: NA
D gene: TRBD2
J gene: TRBJ2-5
CDR3 DNA: TGTGCCAGCAGCCTCCTAGCGGGGGCCGCAGGGGAGACCCAGTACTTC
CDR3 protein: CASSLLAGAAGETQYF

V gene: TRBV19
clone size: once
D gene: NA
J gene: TRBJ1-3
CDR3 DNA: TGTGCCAGTAGTTTTTCGGGCTCTGGAAACACCATATATTTT
CDR3 protein: CASSFSGSGNTIYF

V gene: TRBV6-6
clone size: NA
D gene: TRBD2
J gene: TRBJ2-7
CDR3 DNA: TGTGCCAGCAGCCCCCTAGCGGGAGGAACCTACGAGCAGTACTTC
CDR3 protein: CASSPLAGGTYEQYF

V gene: TRBV5-1
clone size: NA
D gene: NA
J gene: TRBJ1-1
CDR3 DNA: TGCGCCAGCAAGAAAGATTGGACAGTCATGAACACTGAAGCTTTCTTT
CDR3 protein: CASKKDWTVMNTEAFF

V gene: TRBV5-1
clone size: NA
D gene: NA
J gene: TRBJ1-1
CDR3 DNA: TGCGCCAGCAGCACGGACTGGCGAGAAGCTTTCTTT
CDR3 protein: CASSTDWREAFF

V gene: TRBV15
clone size: NA
D gene: NA
J gene: TRBJ1-4
CDR3 DNA: TGTGCCACCAGCAGTACCAAGGGGAGACAGGAGTTGGGGGCATACGAAAAACTGTTTTTT
CDR3 protein: CATSSTKGRQELGAYEKLFF

V gene: TRBV5-5
clone size: NA
D gene: NA
J gene: TRBJ1-6
CDR3 DNA: TGTGCCAGCAGCTATCACCCACACGGGGGCTCCTATAATTCACCCCTCCACTTT
CDR3 protein: CASSYHPHGGSYNSPLHF

V gene: TRBV7-3
clone size: NA
D gene: NA
J gene: TRBJ1-5
CDR3 DNA: TGTGCCAGCAGCCCGACAGTTGGGGCTAATCAGCCCCAGCATTTT
CDR3 protein: CASSPTVGANQPQHF

V gene: TRBV7-2
clone size: few
D gene: NA
J gene: TRBJ2-2
CDR3 DNA: TGTGCCAGCAGCTTAGGAGCTCGCCCGAACACCGGGGAGCTGTTTTTT
CDR3 protein: CASSLGARPNTGELFF

V gene: TRBV7-9
clone size: NA
D gene: NA
J gene: TRBJ1-6
CDR3 DNA: TGTGCCAGCAGCGTCAGGGATAATTCACCCCTCCACTTT
CDR3 protein: CASSVRDNSPLHF

V gene: TRBV14
clone size: NA
D gene: NA
J gene: TRBJ1-1
CDR3 DNA: TGTGCCAGCAGCCCCTGGGGGACTTCTGAAGCTTTCTTT
CDR3 protein: CASSPWGTSEAFF

V gene: TRBV4-1
clone size: NA
D gene: NA
J gene: TRBJ1-2
CDR3 DNA: TGCGCCAGCAGGTTCCGGGACATCAATAACTATGGCTACACCTTC
CDR3 protein: CASRFRDINNYGYTF

V gene: TRBV7-9
clone size: NA
D gene: TRBD2
J gene: TRBJ2-1
CDR3 DNA: TGTGCCAGCAGGGGGTTAGCGGGAGGGTTTGTTATTGAGCAGTTCTTC
CDR3 protein: CASRGLAGGFVIEQFF

V gene: TRBV19
clone size: NA
D gene: NA
J gene: TRBJ1-5
CDR3 DNA: TGTGCCAGTAGCAACGAACAGGGCGGTGTTGAGCAGCCCCAGCATTTT
CDR3 protein: CASSNEQGGVEQPQHF

V gene: TRBV30
clone size: NA
D gene: NA
J gene: TRBJ2-2
CDR3 DNA: TGTGCCTGGAGTGTAGGGGGGGCCACCGGGGAGCTGTTTTTT
CDR3 protein: CAWSVGGATGELFF

V gene: TRBV3-1/TRBV3-2
clone size: once
D gene: NA
J gene: TRBJ1-6
CDR3 DNA: TGTGCCAGCTCAAGGAGGGTTAATAGTGATTCACCCCTCCACTTT
CDR3 protein: CASSRRVNSDSPLHF

V gene: TRBV7-8
clone size: NA
D gene: NA
J gene: TRBJ2-7
CDR3 DNA: TGTGCCAGCAGCTTAGGACTTGGCCTCTACGAGCAGTACTTC
CDR3 protein: CASSLGLGLYEQYF

V gene: TRBV5-1
clone size: NA
D gene: NA
J gene: TRBJ1-6
CDR3 DNA: TGCGCCAGCAGCTGGGGGGGAGACACCAATAATTCACCCCTCCACTTT
CDR3 protein: CASSWGGDTNNSPLHF